These 12 T cell receptor beta chains were sequenced from one sample in a study of cytomegalovirus exposure and HLA in healthy donors. Researchers ran the PCR with 60 Vbeta and 13 Jbeta primers. Libraries were prepared by immunoSEQ multiplex PCR; TCRdb keeps only in-frame clonotypes and omits some of them. Among 150,000 to 190,000 clones, around 82% were seen once, and the ten largest hold around 6.6%. The specimen sequenced was PBMCs. The receptors were gathered from a woman aged 45-60 years in good health and CMV-seropositive.

This chain links TRBV7-8 with TRBJ1-1, with TRBD1 identical over 7 bases. V lost 5 bases to trimming and J lost 5 bases; unmatched junction nucleotides: 11. This CDR3 region has 15 residues. The germline V gene has CDR1 SGHVS and CDR2 FQNEAQ. CDR3 region: CASSTTQGVGTEAFF. CDR3 DNA: TGTGCCAGCAGCACGACGCAGGGGGTAGGGACTGAAGCTTTCTTT.

The chain couples TRBV10-2 to TRBJ2-7, with D possibly being TRBD2 (5 bases). Trimming removed 4 bases at V and 1 base at J, with 11 bases between. Germline V gene sequence: CDR1 WSHSY, CDR2 SAAADI. The CDR3 covers 14 residues. In nucleotides, the CDR3 is TGCGCCAGCAGTGGAGACTATGGGTCCTACGAGCAGTACTTC. This encodes CASSGDYGSYEQYF.

V is TRBV11-3 and J is TRBJ2-3, with D perhaps TRBD1 (5 bases). V was cut by 5 bases and J by 14 bases, with 14 bases left in between. CDR1 and CDR2 (germline): SGHNT, YENEEA. This CDR3 contains 11 residues. The CDR3 is CASSVRMGRYF. Here the CDR3 DNA reads TGTGCCAGCAGCGTAAGAATGGGGCGGTATTTT.

This chain links TRBV19 with TRBJ2-5, with 8 bases matching TRBD1. Germline CDR1 and CDR2: LNHDA and SQIVND (reference sequence). V lost 2 bases, J lost 6 bases, and 11 bases stayed unmatched. The CDR3 totals 16 residues. The CDR3 reads CASSIIWDRQRKTQYF. The CDR3 DNA is TGTGCCAGTAGTATAATCTGGGACAGGCAGCGGAAGACCCAGTACTTC.

The CDR3 sequence is CAINKGQGPDTQYF. The CDR3 DNA is TGTGCCATCAACAAAGGACAGGGGCCAGATACGCAGTATTTT. The chain combines TRBV10-3 with TRBJ2-3, with 9 bases aligning to TRBD1. CDR3 length equals 14 residues. The germline V gene encodes CDR1 ENHRY and CDR2 SYGVKD. The V and J ends lost 7 bases and 4 bases, in that order; junction bases with no gene match: 6.

The chain links TRBV6-6 to TRBJ1-1, with 9 bases lining up with TRBD1. The CDR3 runs to 13 residues. J was trimmed by 9 bases and V by 7 bases; bases with no gene match: 9. The germline gives CDR1 MNHNY, CDR2 SVGAGI (reference sequence). DNA of the CDR3: TGTGCCAGCACCCCAAGACAGGGGGGAAAAGCTTTCTTT. The encoded protein is CASTPRQGGKAFF.

The chain uses TRBV2 and TRBJ2-2; D ambiguous. The ends were cut back, 3 bases at V and 5 bases at J, with 7 bases in the middle. The V gene's germline CDR1 is SNHLY and CDR2 FYNNEI. This CDR3 contains 13 residues. As DNA, the CDR3 is TGTGCCAGCAGTGATTTCCTTACCGGGGAGCTGTTTTTT. Protein product: CASSDFLTGELFF.

The CDR3 bases are TGCGCCAGCAGCTTGGGAGGCACCGGGGAGCTGTTTTTT. Translated: CASSLGGTGELFF. The chain employs TRBV5-1 and TRBJ2-2; no firm D call. Trimming took 0 bases from V and 4 from J, leaving 4 bases between them. The germline V gene has CDR1 SGHRS and CDR2 YFSETQ. This CDR3 spans 13 amino acids. Full variable domain (remainder filled in from reference TRBV5-1 and TRBJ2-2): KAGVTQTPRYLIKTRGQQVTLSCSPISGHRSVSWYQQTPGQGLQFLFEYFSETQRNKGNFPGRFSGRQFSNSRSEMNVSTLELGDSALYLCASSLGGTGELFFGEGSRLTVL.

CDR3 bases: TGCGCCAGCAGCTTGGGCATGGCCTCCTACGAGCAGTACTTC. It codes for CASSLGMASYEQYF. The rearrangement uses TRBV5-1 and TRBJ2-7; D ambiguous. Trimming pared 0 bases from V and 0 bases from J, leaving 7 bases between. CDR1 and CDR2 from the germline V gene are SGHRS and YFSETQ. CDR3 length: 14 residues.

V and J are TRBV14 and TRBJ2-2; D call uncertain. V was trimmed by 0 bases and J by 6 bases, leaving 11 bases between them. CDR1 is SGHDN, CDR2 FVKESK, per germline. The CDR3 contains 15 residues. This CDR3 is CASSQDQVKAGELFF. The CDR3 bases are TGTGCCAGCAGCCAAGACCAGGTGAAGGCCGGGGAGCTGTTTTTT. The full variable domain, its missing parts supplied by reference TRBV14 and TRBJ2-2, is EAGVTQFPSHSVIEKGQTVTLRCDPISGHDNLYWYRRVMGKEIKFLLHFVKESKQDESGMPNNRFLAERTGGTYSTLKVQPAELEDSGVYFCASSQDQVKAGELFFGEGSRLTVL.

This clone has just one count. The chain uses TRBV5-1 and TRBJ2-3, with 11 bases identical to TRBD1. The V gene's germline CDR1 is SGHRS and CDR2 YFSETQ. V dropped 4 bases and J dropped 3; count of bases not matched to a gene: 7. The length of the CDR3 is 16 residues. The CDR3 loop is CASSMGQGVSTDTQYF. CDR3 coding DNA: TGCGCCAGCAGCATGGGACAGGGGGTTTCTACAGATACGCAGTATTTT.

This clone was observed a handful of times. The CDR3 DNA follows: TGTGCCACCAGCACGGGGACAGGGGCAGGAGGTGGCTACACCTTC. It yields the protein CATSTGTGAGGGYTF. The chain couples TRBV15 to TRBJ1-2, with 10 bases aligning to TRBD1. CDR3 length: 15 residues. After removal of 4 bases from V and 7 bases from J, the junction contained 9 bases not matched to a gene. CDR1 LNHNV and CDR2 YYDKDF come from the germline V gene (reference sequence).